This entry concerns a single T cell receptor (beta chain). This entry is derived from a study of blood T cell repertoires in COVID-19. Study details: Samples taken during acute and convalescent COVID-19 were collected in the United States, Italy and Spain. From T cells, B-cell-depleted T cells, or PBMCs came the material, which was cDNA or gDNA.

The CDR3 consists of 13 residues. Germline V CDR1 and CDR2: MNHEY, SMNVEV (reference sequence). The V and J ends lost 6 bases and 4 bases respectively, with 13 bases between them. Authors' analysis steps: Amplification from reference gene primers served as the basis for estimated nucleated cell counts. TCRdb's table, derived via immunoSEQ multiplex PCR, lists solely in-frame clones and lacks some. V and J calls and clone size come straight from that table; D and trimming were deduced from the DNA. The data contain over 300,000 clones, around 92% of them singletons. The receptor comes from a man between 35 and 55 years old with acute or convalescent COVID-19. The material sequenced was peripheral blood. The rearrangement links TRBV27 to TRBJ2-7; a possible D gene is TRBD1 (5 bases). CDR3 in amino acids: CASREGVSYEQYF. DNA of the CDR3: TGTGCCAGCAGGGAAGGGGTGAGTTACGAGCAGTACTTC.